The clone carrying this TCR beta chain has a handful of counts. A second about 7 to 12 cycle PCR used barcoded and J-beta primers. TCRdb reprocessed the 5' RACE reads via MiXCR and lists one record per CDR3 protein. This table holds hundreds of thousands of distinct CDR3 sequences, under 40% found once. These data originate in a study of blood T cells in healthy people across ages. Germline V gives CDR1 LNHNV, CDR2 YYDKDF (reference sequence). The CDR3 is 13 amino acids. V lost 1 base and J lost 5, with 9 bases in between. This sequence joins TRBV15 and TRBJ2-7; D tentatively fits TRBD1 or TRBD2 (5 bases each). The clonotype was recovered from a man aged 18 to 29 in good health. The sample comprised blood. The CDR3 region is CATSRGGFNEQYF. CDR3 sequence (DNA): TGTGCCACCAGCAGAGGGGGGTTCAACGAGCAGTACTTC.